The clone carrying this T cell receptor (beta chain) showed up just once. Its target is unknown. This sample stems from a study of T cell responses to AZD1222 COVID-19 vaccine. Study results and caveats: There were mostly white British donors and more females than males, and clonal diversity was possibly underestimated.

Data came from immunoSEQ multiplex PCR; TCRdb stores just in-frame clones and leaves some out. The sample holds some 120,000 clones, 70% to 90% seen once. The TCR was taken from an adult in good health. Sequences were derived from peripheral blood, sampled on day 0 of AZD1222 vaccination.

Here the CDR3 DNA reads TGCGCCAGCAGCCAAGATTACGTCTATGGCTACACCTTC. Protein product: CASSQDYVYGYTF. The chain carries TRBV4-1 and TRBJ1-2; no clear D gene. CDR1 is MGHRA and CDR2 is YSYEKL in the germline V gene. The ends were cut back, 0 bases at V and 4 bases at J, with 6 bases in the middle. The CDR3 covers 13 residues.